The entry below describes one TCR beta chain. The antigen is unknown. The data originate from a study of T cell repertoires in cytomegalovirus infection. The overall study: Both a matching HLA type and CMV infection were indicated by public TCR beta signatures.

This CDR3 is 13 amino acids long. Trimming removed 1 base at V and 4 bases at J, with 7 bases between. The germline CDR1 and CDR2 sequences are LGHNA and YSLEER. The study's findings and limits: Cumulative public TCR beta family frequency identified carriers of CMV plus the relevant HLA.

TCRdb independently ran MiXCR on the reads; one entry per CDR3 protein. The table lists about a million distinct CDR3 sequences, less than 35% of them singletons. Sample: cultured CD8+ T cells from PBMCs, taken from culture after CMV antigen stimulation. The chain employs TRBV4-3 and TRBJ2-5, with a tentative D call TRBD2 (5 bases). The TCR was taken from a human donor in good health (CMV status not recorded). Some clones in this sample may be carry-over from other donors' samples. As DNA, the CDR3 is TGCGCCAGCAGCCAAGGACTATTAGAGACCCAGTACTTC. This gives the protein CASSQGLLETQYF.